This note documents a single TCR beta chain sequence. No antigen is known for it. There are no base qualities to consult, and no much larger clone falls within one base. Libraries were built with the immunoSEQ multiplex PCR assay. In TCRdb, the immuneACCESS table is reduced to in-frame sequences with V and J assigned. These tables do not hold every clone; where another copy was compared, an unresolved V gene accounts for under half, and the others remain unexplained. The sample table shows 55,000 to 65,000 clones, and roughly three quarters are seen once. The top ten constitute around 3% of the sample. Focal radiation therapy combined with CTLA-4 blockade (ipilimumab) was tested in patients with chemo-refractory metastatic non-small-cell lung cancer. This sample was taken from a study of radiotherapy plus CTLA-4 blockade in lung cancer (dated by TCRdb to between 2017 and 2018). With respect to the entire study: Objective responses were observed in 15% to 20% of enrolled patients, and disease control was achieved in around 30%. Overall study outcomes, separate from this receptor: TCR clones derived from tumors expanded in peripheral blood after treatment with radiotherapy and ipilimumab. The strongest predictors of response were reported to be early dynamic shifts in blood T cell clones along with a rise in serum interferon-beta following radiation.

The sequence was obtained from a human donor with non-small cell lung cancer who had a complete response to radiotherapy plus ipilimumab. Here the sequenced sample was peripheral blood, taken from a patient treated with radiotherapy plus ipilimumab.

The sequence in DNA is TGTGCCAGCAGCAAGGGGACAGTTAATTCACCCCTCCACTTT. Protein translation: CASSKGTVNSPLHF. The chain is encoded by TRBV11-3 joined to TRBJ1-6; a stretch of 7 junction bases matches TRBD1. From the cysteine up to the phenylalanine, the CDR3 has a length of 14 residues. Only the CDR3 DNA is retained, 42 bases long and in frame from the first base. V is cut back by 5 bases and J by 6 bases, with 4 bases in the junction unmatched. The germline V gene supplies CDR1 SGHNT and CDR2 YENEEA. The entire variable domain, with the stretches around the CDR3 drawn from the reference TRBV11-3 and TRBJ1-6 proteins, is EAGVVQSPRYKIIEKKQPVAFWCNPISGHNTLYWYLQNLGQGPELLIRYENEEAVDDSQLPKDRFSAERLKGVDSTLKIQPAELGDSAVYLCASSKGTVNSPLHFGNGTRLTVT.